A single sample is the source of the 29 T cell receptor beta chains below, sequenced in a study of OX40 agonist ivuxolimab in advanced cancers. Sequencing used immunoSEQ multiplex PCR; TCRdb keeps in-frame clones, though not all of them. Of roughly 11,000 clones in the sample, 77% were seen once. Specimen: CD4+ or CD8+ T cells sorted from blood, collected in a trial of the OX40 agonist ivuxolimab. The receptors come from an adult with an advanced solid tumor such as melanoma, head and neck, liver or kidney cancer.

The CDR3 region is CASSKGTPGLAGGGPYEQYF. The CDR3 region has the DNA TGTGCCAGCAGCAAAGGGACCCCGGGACTAGCGGGAGGTGGCCCCTACGAGCAGTACTTC. V usage is TRBV21-1 and J usage is TRBJ2-7; the D call in the table, TRBD2, was not verified against the DNA. TRBV21-1 is reported as a pseudogene. CDR3 size: 20 residues.

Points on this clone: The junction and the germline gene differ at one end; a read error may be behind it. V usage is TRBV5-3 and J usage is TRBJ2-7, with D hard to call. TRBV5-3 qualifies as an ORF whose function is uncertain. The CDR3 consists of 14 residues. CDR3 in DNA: TGTGCCAGCAGCTTAGCTGTTTGGACCGACGAGCAGTACTTC. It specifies CASSLAVWTDEQYF.

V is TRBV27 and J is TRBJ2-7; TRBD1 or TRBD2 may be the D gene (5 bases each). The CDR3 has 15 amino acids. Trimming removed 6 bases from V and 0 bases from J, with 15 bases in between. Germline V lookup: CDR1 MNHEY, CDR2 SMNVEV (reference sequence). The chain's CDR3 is CASRNGAASSYEQYF. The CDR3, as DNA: TGTGCCAGCAGAAACGGGGCCGCGAGCTCCTACGAGCAGTACTTC.

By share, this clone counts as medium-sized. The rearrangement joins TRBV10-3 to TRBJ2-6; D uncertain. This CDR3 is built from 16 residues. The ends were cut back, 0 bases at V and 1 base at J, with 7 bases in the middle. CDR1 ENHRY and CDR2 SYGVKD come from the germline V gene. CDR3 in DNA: TGTGCCATCAGTGAGTCCTTCGGGTCTGGGGCCAACGTCCTGACTTTC. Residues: CAISESFGSGANVLTF.

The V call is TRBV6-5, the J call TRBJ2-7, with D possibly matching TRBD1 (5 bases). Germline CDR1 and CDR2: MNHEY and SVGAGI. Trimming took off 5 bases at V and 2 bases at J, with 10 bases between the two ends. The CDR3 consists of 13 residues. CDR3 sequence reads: CASSETGPYEQYF. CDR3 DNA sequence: TGTGCCAGCAGTGAAACAGGACCCTACGAGCAGTACTTC.

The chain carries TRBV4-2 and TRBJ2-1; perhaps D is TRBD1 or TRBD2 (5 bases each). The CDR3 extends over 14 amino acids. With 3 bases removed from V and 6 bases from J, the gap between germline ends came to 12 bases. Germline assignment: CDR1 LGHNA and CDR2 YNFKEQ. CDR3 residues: CASSHTGPSNEQFF. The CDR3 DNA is TGTGCCAGCAGCCACACGGGACCCAGCAATGAGCAGTTCTTC.

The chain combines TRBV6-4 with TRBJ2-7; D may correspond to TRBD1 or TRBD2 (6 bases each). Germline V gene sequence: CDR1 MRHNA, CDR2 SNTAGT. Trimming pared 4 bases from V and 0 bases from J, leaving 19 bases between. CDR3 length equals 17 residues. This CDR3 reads CASSAGGDKINSYEQYF. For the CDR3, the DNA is TGTGCCAGCAGTGCCGGGGGCGATAAGATTAACTCCTACGAGCAGTACTTC.

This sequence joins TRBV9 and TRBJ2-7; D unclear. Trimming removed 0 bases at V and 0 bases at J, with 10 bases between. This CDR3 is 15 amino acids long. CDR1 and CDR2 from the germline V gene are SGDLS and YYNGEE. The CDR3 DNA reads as TGTGCCAGCAGCGTAGGGCGGAGCTCCTCCTACGAGCAGTACTTC. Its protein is CASSVGRSSSYEQYF.

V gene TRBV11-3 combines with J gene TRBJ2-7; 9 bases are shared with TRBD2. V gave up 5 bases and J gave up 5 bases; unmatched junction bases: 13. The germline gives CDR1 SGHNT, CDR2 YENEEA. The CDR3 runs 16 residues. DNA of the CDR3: TGTGCCAGCAGCACCCGACAGGGACTAGCCCAGAACGAGCAGTACTTC. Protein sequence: CASSTRQGLAQNEQYF.

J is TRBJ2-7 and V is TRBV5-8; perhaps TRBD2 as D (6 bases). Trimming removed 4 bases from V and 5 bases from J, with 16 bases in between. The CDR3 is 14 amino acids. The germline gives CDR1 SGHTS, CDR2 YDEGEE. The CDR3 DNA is TGTGCCAGCAGCCCTGGCGGGATGGTAGACGAGCAGTACTTC. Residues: CASSPGGMVDEQYF.

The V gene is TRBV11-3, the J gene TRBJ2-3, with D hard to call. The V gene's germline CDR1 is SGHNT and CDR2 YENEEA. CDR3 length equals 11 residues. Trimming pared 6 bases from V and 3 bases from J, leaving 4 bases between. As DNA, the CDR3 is TGTGCCAGCAGTTTTACAGATACGCAGTATTTT. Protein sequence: CASSFTDTQYF.

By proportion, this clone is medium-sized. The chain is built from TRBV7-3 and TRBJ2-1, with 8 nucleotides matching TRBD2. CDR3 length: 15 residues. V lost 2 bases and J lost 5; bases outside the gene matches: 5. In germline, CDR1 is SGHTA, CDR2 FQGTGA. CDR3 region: CASSLQLAENNEQFF. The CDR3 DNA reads TGTGCCAGCAGCTTACAACTAGCGGAGAACAATGAGCAGTTCTTC. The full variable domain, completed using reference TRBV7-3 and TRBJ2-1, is GAGVSQTPSNKVTEKGKYVELRCDPISGHTALYWYRQSLGQGPEFLIYFQGTGAADDSGLPNDRFFAVRPEGSVSTLKIQRTERGDSAVYLCASSLQLAENNEQFFGPGTRLTVL.

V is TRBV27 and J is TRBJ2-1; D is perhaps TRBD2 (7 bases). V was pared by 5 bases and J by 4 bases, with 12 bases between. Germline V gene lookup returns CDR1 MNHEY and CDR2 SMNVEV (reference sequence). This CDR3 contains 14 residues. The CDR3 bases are TGTGCCAGCAGTACAGGGACTACTTACAATGAGCAGTTCTTC. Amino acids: CASSTGTTYNEQFF.

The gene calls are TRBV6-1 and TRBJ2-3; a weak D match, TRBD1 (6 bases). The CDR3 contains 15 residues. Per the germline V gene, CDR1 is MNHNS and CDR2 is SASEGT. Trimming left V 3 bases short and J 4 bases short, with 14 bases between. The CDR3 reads CASSETGGLADTQYF. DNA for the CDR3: TGTGCCAGCAGTGAGACAGGCGGCCTCGCAGATACGCAGTATTTT.

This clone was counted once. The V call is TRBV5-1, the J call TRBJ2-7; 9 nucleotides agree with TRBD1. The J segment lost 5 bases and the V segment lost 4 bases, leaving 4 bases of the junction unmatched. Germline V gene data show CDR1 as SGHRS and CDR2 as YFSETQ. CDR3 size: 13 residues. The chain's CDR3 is CASSPGTGHEQYF. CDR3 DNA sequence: TGCGCCAGCAGCCCCGGGACAGGGCACGAGCAGTACTTC.

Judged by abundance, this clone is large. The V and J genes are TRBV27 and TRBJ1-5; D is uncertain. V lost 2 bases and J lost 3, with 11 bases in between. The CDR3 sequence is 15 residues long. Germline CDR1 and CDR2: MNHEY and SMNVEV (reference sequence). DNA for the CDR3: TGTGCCAGCAGTTTAAAGGCCCCAATCAATCAGCCCCAGCATTTT. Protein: CASSLKAPINQPQHF.

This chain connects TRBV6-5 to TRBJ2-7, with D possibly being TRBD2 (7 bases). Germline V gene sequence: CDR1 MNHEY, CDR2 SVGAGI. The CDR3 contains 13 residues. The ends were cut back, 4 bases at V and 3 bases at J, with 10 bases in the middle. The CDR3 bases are TGTGCCAGCAGTTGGGGGGGCTTCTACGAGCAGTACTTC. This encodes CASSWGGFYEQYF.

The chain's CDR3 is CASSFMELSAAAFF. The DNA of the CDR3 is TGTGCCAGCAGCTTTATGGAGTTATCCGCGGCGGCTTTCTTT. This chain links TRBV5-4 with TRBJ1-1; D not certain. The CDR3 has 14 amino acids. Per the germline V gene, CDR1 is SGHNT and CDR2 is YYREEE (reference sequence). The V end lost 2 bases, the J end lost 11 bases, and 19 bases lay between the germline ends. Variable domain in full (rest from reference TRBV5-4 and TRBJ1-1): ETGVTQSPTHLIKTRGQQVTLRCSSQSGHNTVSWYQQALGQGPQFIFQYYREEENGRGNFPPRFSGLQFPNYSSELNVNALELDDSALYLCASSFMELSAAAFFGQGTRLTVV.

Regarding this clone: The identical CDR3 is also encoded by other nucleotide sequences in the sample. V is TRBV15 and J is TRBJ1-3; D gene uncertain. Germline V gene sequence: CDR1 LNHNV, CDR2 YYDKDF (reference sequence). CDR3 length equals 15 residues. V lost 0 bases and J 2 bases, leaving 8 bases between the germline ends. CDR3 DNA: TGTGCCACCAGCAGAGATCGGGATCCTGGAAACACCATATATTTT. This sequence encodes CATSRDRDPGNTIYF.

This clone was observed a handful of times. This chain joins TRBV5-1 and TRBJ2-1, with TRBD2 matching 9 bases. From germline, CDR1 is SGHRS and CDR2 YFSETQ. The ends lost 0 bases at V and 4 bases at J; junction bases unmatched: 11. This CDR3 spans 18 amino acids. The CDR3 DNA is TGCGCCAGCAGCTTGGTCCCCTGGCGGGAGGGCCCTTACAATGAGCAGTTCTTC. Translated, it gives CASSLVPWREGPYNEQFF.

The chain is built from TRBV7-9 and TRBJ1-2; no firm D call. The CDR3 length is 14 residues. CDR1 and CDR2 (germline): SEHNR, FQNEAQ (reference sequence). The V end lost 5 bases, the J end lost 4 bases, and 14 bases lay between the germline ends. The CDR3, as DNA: TGTGCCAGCAGCCCATACGGGGAGCTCTATGGCTACACCTTC. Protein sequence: CASSPYGELYGYTF.

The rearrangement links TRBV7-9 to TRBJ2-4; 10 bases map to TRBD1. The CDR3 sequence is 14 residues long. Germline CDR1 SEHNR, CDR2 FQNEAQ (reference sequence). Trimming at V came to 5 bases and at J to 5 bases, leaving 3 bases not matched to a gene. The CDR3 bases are TGTGCCAGCAGCCACGGGACAGGGGAAAACATTCAGTACTTC. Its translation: CASSHGTGENIQYF.

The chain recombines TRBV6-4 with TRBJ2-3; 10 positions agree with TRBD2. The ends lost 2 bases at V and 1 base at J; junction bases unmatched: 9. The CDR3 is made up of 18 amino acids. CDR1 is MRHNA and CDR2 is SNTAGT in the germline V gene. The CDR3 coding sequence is TGTGCCAGCAGTGACCTCCCCATAGCGGGGGGAGGCACAGATACGCAGTATTTT. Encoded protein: CASSDLPIAGGGTDTQYF.

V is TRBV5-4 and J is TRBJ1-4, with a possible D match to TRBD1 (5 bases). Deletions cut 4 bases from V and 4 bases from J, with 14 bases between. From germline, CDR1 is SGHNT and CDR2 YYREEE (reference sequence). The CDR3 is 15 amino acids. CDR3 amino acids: CASSTGPTYNEKLFF. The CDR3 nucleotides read TGTGCCAGCAGCACGGGACCGACGTATAATGAAAAACTGTTTTTT.

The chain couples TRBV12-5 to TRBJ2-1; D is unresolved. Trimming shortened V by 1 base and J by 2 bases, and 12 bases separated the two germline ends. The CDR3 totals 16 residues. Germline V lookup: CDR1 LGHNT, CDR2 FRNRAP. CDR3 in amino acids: CASGLAGQSPYNEQFF. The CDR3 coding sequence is TGTGCTAGTGGTTTGGCGGGCCAGAGCCCCTACAATGAGCAGTTCTTC.

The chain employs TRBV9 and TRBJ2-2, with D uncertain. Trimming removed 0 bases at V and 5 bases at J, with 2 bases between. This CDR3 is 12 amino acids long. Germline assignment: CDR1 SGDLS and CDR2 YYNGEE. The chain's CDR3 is CASSVGTGELFF. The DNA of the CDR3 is TGTGCCAGCAGCGTAGGGACCGGGGAGCTGTTTTTT.

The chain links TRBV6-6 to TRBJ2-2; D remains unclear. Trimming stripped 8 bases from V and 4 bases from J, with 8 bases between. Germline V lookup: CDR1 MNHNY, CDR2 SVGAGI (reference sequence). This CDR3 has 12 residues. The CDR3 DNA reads TGTGCCAGCCCCACGCGCACCGGGGAGCTGTTTTTT. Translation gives CASPTRTGELFF.

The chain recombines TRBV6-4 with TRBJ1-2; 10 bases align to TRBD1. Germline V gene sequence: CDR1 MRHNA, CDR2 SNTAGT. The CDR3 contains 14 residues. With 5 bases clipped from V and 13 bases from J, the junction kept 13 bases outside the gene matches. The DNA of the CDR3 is TGTGCCAGCAGTACCAACCGGGACAGGGGTCCCCTCACCTTC. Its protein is CASSTNRDRGPLTF.

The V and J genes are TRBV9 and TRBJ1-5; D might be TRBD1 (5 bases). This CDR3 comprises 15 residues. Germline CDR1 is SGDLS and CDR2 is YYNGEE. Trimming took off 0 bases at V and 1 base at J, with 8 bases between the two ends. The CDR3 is CASSVDGGSNQPQHF. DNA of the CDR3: TGTGCCAGCAGCGTAGACGGGGGAAGCAATCAGCCCCAGCATTTT. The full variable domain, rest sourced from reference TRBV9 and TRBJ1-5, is DSGVTQTPKHLITATGQRVTLRCSPRSGDLSVYWYQQSLDQGLQFLIQYYNGEERAKGNILERFSAQQFPDLHSELNLSSLELGDSALYFCASSVDGGSNQPQHFGDGTRLSIL.